The clone carrying this TCR beta chain was seen once. The antigen is unknown. Trimming pared 2 bases from V and 1 base from J, leaving 11 bases between. This CDR3 is 15 amino acids long. Germline assignment: CDR1 MNHEY and CDR2 SVGAGI. The data were taken from a study of shared clonotypes between healthy human individuals. Overall study: Ranging from 18 to 49 in age, donors were two women and a few men. Study observations and caveats: Memory subsets had estimated richness that was generally smaller than that of naive subsets. The four-donor shared clonotypes exceeded non-shared clonotypes in generation probability, with non-shared ones scoring lower.

The method was immunoSEQ multiplex PCR; TCRdb's version includes in-frame clones alone and lacks a portion of them. The table has more than 1,200,000 clones, approximately 98.5% seen once. The receptor's source is a man aged 25 to 45 in good health. V is TRBV6-5 and J is TRBJ1-1; TRBD1 might be the D (5 bases). The sample taken for sequencing was naive CD4+ T cells sorted from blood. Subset noted: CD45RA+ positively selected. In nucleotides, the CDR3 is TGTGCCAGCAGTTACATGGGGCGTCCGAACACTGAAGCTTTCTTT. It yields the protein CASSYMGRPNTEAFF.